This T cell receptor beta chain was sequenced during a study of Ad26.COV2.S vaccination and SARS-CoV-2 variants. For the study at large: Dosing was one shot or two shots 56 days apart.

Trimming took off 11 bases at V and 2 bases at J, with 15 bases between the two ends. The germline V gene encodes CDR1 ENHRY and CDR2 SYGVKD. CDR3 length: 14 amino acids. The repertoire was sequenced with immunoSEQ multiplex PCR; TCRdb's copy has only in-frame clones and lacks some. The table lists roughly 350,000 clones, about 88% of them singletons. Treatment described: about 20 received Ad26.COV2.S at low or high dose, single or two shots; 5 received placebo; per-sample allocation not given. It was on day 63 after the first vaccine or placebo injection that samples were taken. Sequenced material: peripheral blood, taken in a trial of Ad26.COV2.S vaccine versus placebo. The chain joins TRBV10-3 to TRBJ2-2; tentatively, D is TRBD1 (6 bases). The receptor was derived from a person between 18 and 65 years old who received the Ad26.COV2.S COVID-19 vaccine or a placebo. The CDR3 sequence is CAALRDTNTGELFF. In DNA form, the CDR3 reads TGTGCCGCTCTCCGGGACACAAACACCGGGGAGCTGTTTTTT.